Below are 15 T cell receptor beta chains sequenced from a single sample in a study of beta chain features in type 1 diabetes. Whole-study results and caveats: A moderate, significant TCRB CDR3 shortening appeared in type 1 diabetes across four CD4+ subsets.

No cognate antigen is known for these TCRs. Expressed TCRB transcripts were sequenced, since all the RNA that had been isolated was reverse transcribed. The protocol was immunoSEQ multiplex PCR, while the TCRdb copy is restricted to in-frame clones and leaves out a portion. This sample has about 150,000 clones, with 10% found just once. The specimen sequenced was central memory CD4+ T cells from blood. All receptors come from a man between 25 and 39 years old with type 1 diabetes.

This clone showed up just a few times. This sequence joins TRBV4-2 and TRBJ2-3; the match to TRBD2 covers 11 bases. Germline V gene sequence: CDR1 LGHNA, CDR2 YNFKEQ. The CDR3 is 17 amino acids. The V and J ends lost 1 base and 2 bases, in that order; junction bases with no gene match: 5. Here the CDR3 DNA reads TGTGCCAGCAGCCAAGGGCTAGCGGGAGGCTTCACAGATACGCAGTATTTT. It codes for CASSQGLAGGFTDTQYF.

This clone was detected a few times. V gene TRBV4-3 combines with J gene TRBJ2-1; 8 bases align to TRBD2. The trim removed 4 bases at V and 9 bases at J, leaving 14 bases unmatched. Germline loops: CDR1 LGHNA, CDR2 YSLEER. The length of the CDR3 is 16 residues. The DNA of the CDR3 is TGCGCCAGCAGCCTGGTTGATAACGGGAGGGCCTTTGAGCAGTTCTTC. Residues: CASSLVDNGRAFEQFF.

The gene calls are TRBV7-4 and TRBJ2-7; maybe TRBD1 (7 bases). Germline V gives CDR1 SGHVT, CDR2 SQSDAQ. V lost 4 bases to trimming and J lost 3 bases, with 16 bases between them. This CDR3 spans 15 amino acids. DNA of the CDR3: TGTGCCAGCAGCTCAGGACAGGCGGGATTCTACGAGCAGTACTTC. This codes for CASSSGQAGFYEQYF.

The rearrangement uses TRBV29-1 and TRBJ2-7; D might be TRBD2 (5 bases). The CDR3 loop spans 13 amino acids. Germline V gene data show CDR1 as SQVTM and CDR2 as ANQGSEA. With 7 bases removed from V and 7 bases from J, the gap between germline ends came to 20 bases. CDR3 loop: CSGAKDLSGEQYF. The CDR3 DNA reads as TGCAGCGGTGCGAAGGACCTGTCGGGGGAGCAGTACTTC.

This clone was recorded a few times. The rearrangement uses TRBV7-2 and TRBJ2-5, with unresolved D. Germline CDR1 reads SGHTA; CDR2 reads FQGNSA. CDR3 length equals 13 residues. V lost 1 base and J lost 5, with 8 bases in between. In nucleotides, the CDR3 is TGTGCCAGCAGCTTAGGGTCCCAGGAGACCCAGTACTTC. Translated, it gives CASSLGSQETQYF. The full variable domain, with the rest looked up from reference TRBV7-2 and TRBJ2-5, is GAGVSQSPSNKVTEKGKDVELRCDPISGHTALYWYRQSLGQGLEFLIYFQGNSAPDKSGLPSDRFSAERTGGSVSTLTIQRTQQEDSAVYLCASSLGSQETQYFGPGTRLLVL.

Here the CDR3 reads CASSISGGQETQYF. Written as DNA, the CDR3 is TGTGCCAGCAGTATCTCGGGAGGCCAAGAGACCCAGTACTTC. The V call is TRBV6-6, the J call TRBJ2-5; 7 bases match TRBD2. This CDR3 is 14 amino acids long. CDR1 MNHNY and CDR2 SVGAGI come from the germline V gene (reference sequence). V lost 5 bases and J lost 1; bases outside the gene matches: 4.

This clone appeared a few times. J is TRBJ1-5 and V is TRBV6-6; D gene unclear. V lost 0 bases to trimming and J lost 3 bases, with 3 bases between them. This CDR3 region has 13 residues. The germline gives CDR1 MNHNY, CDR2 SVGAGI (reference sequence). CDR3 loop: CASSYSYNQPQHF. CDR3 bases: TGTGCCAGCAGTTACTCCTACAATCAGCCCCAGCATTTT.

This chain links TRBV11-1 with TRBJ2-5; D may be TRBD1 (5 bases). The germline V and J ends were trimmed by 4 bases and 4 bases, with 19 bases remaining between them. This CDR3 contains 16 residues. Germline V gene sequence: CDR1 SGHAT, CDR2 FQDESV (reference sequence). The CDR3 DNA reads TGTGCCAGCAGCTCCCCGTGGCAGGGATGGTCAGAGACCCAGTACTTC. It encodes CASSSPWQGWSETQYF.

This clone was counted between two and nine times. The V and J genes are TRBV4-3 and TRBJ2-1; 12 nucleotides agree with TRBD2. This CDR3 spans 16 amino acids. J was trimmed by 9 bases and V by 2 bases; bases with no gene match: 8. Germline assignment: CDR1 LGHNA and CDR2 YSLEER. The CDR3 sequence is CASSQSRLAGAGEQFF. CDR3 nucleotide sequence: TGCGCCAGCAGCCAATCACGACTAGCGGGAGCGGGTGAGCAGTTCTTC.

The rearrangement joins TRBV7-2 to TRBJ2-1, with TRBD2 matching over 7 bases. Germline CDR1 reads SGHTA; CDR2 reads FQGNSA. CDR3 length: 15 residues. V lost 5 bases to trimming and J lost 2 bases; unmatched junction nucleotides: 6. The CDR3, as DNA: TGTGCCAGCAGCGCGTCTAGCGGAGCCTACAATGAGCAGTTCTTC. Encoded protein: CASSASSGAYNEQFF.

The chain has TRBV9 and TRBJ2-1; TRBD2 agrees at 10 bases. Germline V gene sequence: CDR1 SGDLS, CDR2 YYNGEE. This CDR3 is built from 14 residues. Germline trimming cut 0 bases from V and 9 bases from J; bases unmatched to any gene: 3. CDR3 amino acids: CASSVVGTSVEQFF. The CDR3, as DNA: TGTGCCAGCAGCGTAGTTGGGACTAGCGTTGAGCAGTTCTTC.

This clone has just a few counts. This rearrangement joins TRBV6-5 to TRBJ2-6; D perhaps matches TRBD2 (5 bases). Germline V gene lookup returns CDR1 MNHEY and CDR2 SVGAGI. The CDR3 has 13 amino acids. Trimming pared 6 bases from V and 2 bases from J, leaving 5 bases between. The CDR3 region is CASRRAGANVLTF. CDR3 DNA sequence: TGTGCCAGCAGGAGGGCTGGGGCCAACGTCCTGACTTTC.

This clone was seen only a few times. The chain has TRBV7-8 and TRBJ1-3; D is uncertain. V shed 0 bases and J shed 0 bases, with 9 bases lying between them. CDR1 SGHVS and CDR2 FQNEAQ come from the germline V gene. The CDR3 contains 16 residues. The DNA for the CDR3 is TGTGCCAGCAGCTTAGCGATTGGAGGCTCTGGAAACACCATATATTTT. Translating gives CASSLAIGGSGNTIYF.

CDR3 protein: CASSYRGYEQYF. In DNA, the CDR3 is TGTGCCAGCAGCTACAGGGGCTACGAGCAGTACTTC. The chain is built from TRBV11-1 and TRBJ2-7, with 7 bases matching TRBD1. V dropped 4 bases and J dropped 3; count of bases not matched to a gene: 0. Germline CDR1 is SGHAT and CDR2 is FQDESV (reference sequence). The CDR3 has 12 amino acids.

This clone came up a few times. This chain uses TRBV7-3 with TRBJ2-7, with D possibly TRBD2 on 6 matching bases. Trimming shortened V by 5 bases and J by 0 bases, and 14 bases separated the two germline ends. Germline loops: CDR1 SGHTA, CDR2 FQGTGA. The CDR3 is 15 amino acids. The CDR3 DNA reads as TGTGCCAGCAGCCTTGGCGCGGGGTTCTCCTACGAGCAGTACTTC. Protein: CASSLGAGFSYEQYF.